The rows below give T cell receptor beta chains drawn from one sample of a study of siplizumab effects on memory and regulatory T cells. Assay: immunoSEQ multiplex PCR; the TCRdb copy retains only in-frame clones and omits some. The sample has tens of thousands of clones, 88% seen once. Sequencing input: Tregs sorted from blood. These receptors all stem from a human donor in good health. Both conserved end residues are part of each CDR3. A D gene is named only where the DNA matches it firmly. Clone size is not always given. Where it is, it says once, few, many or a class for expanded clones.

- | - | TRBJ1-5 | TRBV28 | CASSFLQTNQPQHF | TGTGCCAGCAGTTTCCTGCAGACCAATCAGCCCCAGCATTTT
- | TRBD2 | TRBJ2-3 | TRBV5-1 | CASRQTSGTDTQYF | TGCGCCAGCAGACAGACTAGCGGCACAGATACGCAGTATTTT
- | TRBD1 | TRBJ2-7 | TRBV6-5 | CASSHHRGSHEQYF | TGTGCCAGCAGTCACCACAGGGGTTCCCACGAGCAGTACTTC
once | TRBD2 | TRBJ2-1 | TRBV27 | CASSLFTSGPKRVNEQFF | TGTGCCAGCAGTTTATTCACTAGCGGCCCCAAAAGAGTCAATGAGCAGTTCTTC
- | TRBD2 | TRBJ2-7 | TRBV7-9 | CASSLVLLAGGPINEQYF | TGTGCCAGCAGCTTAGTCCTACTAGCGGGAGGGCCTATAAACGAGCAGTACTTC
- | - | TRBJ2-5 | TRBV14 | CASSLLGHTGETQYF | TGTGCCAGCAGCCTCTTGGGACACACCGGGGAGACCCAGTACTTC
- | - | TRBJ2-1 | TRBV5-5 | CASSFRLSNEQFF | TGTGCCAGCAGCTTCAGACTGAGCAATGAGCAGTTCTTC
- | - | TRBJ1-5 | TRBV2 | CASAKAARRDGQPQHF | TGTGCCAGCGCAAAGGCGGCCCGGCGGGACGGTCAGCCCCAGCATTTT
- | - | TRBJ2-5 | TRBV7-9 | CASSLVGREETQYF | TGTGCCAGCAGCTTAGTAGGCAGAGAGGAGACCCAGTACTTC
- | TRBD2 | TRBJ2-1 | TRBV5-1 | CASSSGLAGYNEQFF | TGCGCCAGCAGCTCTGGTCTAGCGGGGTACAATGAGCAGTTCTTC
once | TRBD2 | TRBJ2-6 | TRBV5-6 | CASSLFSSGRASGANVLTF | TGTGCCAGCAGCTTGTTTTCTAGCGGGAGGGCCTCTGGGGCCAACGTCCTGACTTTC
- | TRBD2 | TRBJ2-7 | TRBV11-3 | CASRSGTIQVQYF | TGTGCCAGCAGGAGCGGGACTATCCAAGTTCAGTACTTC
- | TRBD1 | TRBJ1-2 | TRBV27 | CASSPLDRGYTYGYTF | TGTGCCAGCAGTCCTCTTGACAGGGGATATACCTATGGCTACACCTTC
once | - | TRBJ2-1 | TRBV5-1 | CASSPDPPPYNEQFF | TGCGCCAGCTCCCCCGACCCACCTCCTTACAATGAGCAGTTCTTC
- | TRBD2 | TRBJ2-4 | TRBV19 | CASSITGTSGRSAKNIQYF | TGTGCCAGTAGTATAACCGGGACTAGCGGGAGATCAGCCAAAAACATTCAGTACTTC
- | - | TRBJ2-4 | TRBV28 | CASSSGPLAIQYF | TGTGCCAGCAGTTCGGGTCCCTTAGCCATTCAGTACTTC
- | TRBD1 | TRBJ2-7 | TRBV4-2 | CASSQVDRAHEQYF | TGTGCCAGCAGCCAAGTGGACAGGGCCCACGAGCAGTACTTC
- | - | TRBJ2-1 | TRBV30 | CAWSSGIGAYNEQFF | TGTGCCTGGAGTTCGGGGATAGGGGCCTACAATGAGCAGTTCTTC
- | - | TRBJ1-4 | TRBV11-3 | CASSLLGNEKLFF | TGTGCCAGCAGCTTGCTGGGTAATGAAAAACTGTTTTTT